These T cell receptor beta chains were read from a single sample in a study of OX40 agonist ivuxolimab in advanced cancers. Repertoires were generated with immunoSEQ multiplex PCR, while TCRdb's copy carries only in-frame clones and drops some. The table has about 55,000 clones, nearly 80% seen once. The source was CD4+ or CD8+ T cells sorted from blood, collected in a trial of the OX40 agonist ivuxolimab. The receptors stem from an adult with an advanced solid tumor such as melanoma, head and neck, liver or kidney cancer. CDR3s include the opening cysteine and the closing phenylalanine or tryptophan. A D gene is named only where the DNA matches it firmly. Clone size is shown for a subset of rows, as once, few, many or a class of expanded clone.

V gene	J gene	clone size	D gene	CDR3 DNA	CDR3 protein
TRBV6-5	TRBJ1-2	-	-	TGTGCCAGCAGCCCCGGTAGGGCGGCTGGCTATGGCTACACCTTC	CASSPGRAAGYGYTF
TRBV6-1	TRBJ1-1	few	-	TGTGCCAGCAGTGTGCTACAGAACACTGAAGCTTTCTTT	CASSVLQNTEAFF
TRBV7-2	TRBJ2-7	-	-	TGTGCCAGCAGCCCCGGCCGGGCCAACTACGAGCAGTACTTC	CASSPGRANYEQYF
TRBV2	TRBJ1-2	-	TRBD1	TGTGCCAGCAGCCCCGACAGGGGGCGATCCCTGTACTTC	CASSPDRGRSLYF
TRBV28	TRBJ1-1	-	TRBD1	TGTGCCAGCAGTTTCTCAGACAGGGGGAAAGCTGAAGCTTTCTTT	CASSFSDRGKAEAFF
TRBV6-4	TRBJ1-5	-	TRBD1	TGTGCCAGCAGTTTGGACAGGGGAAATCAGCCCCAGCATTTT	CASSLDRGNQPQHF
TRBV10-1	TRBJ2-1	few	TRBD2	TGCGCCAGCAGCTATACAGTCCCTAGCGGGAAGCCTTACAATGAGCAGTTCTTC	CASSYTVPSGKPYNEQFF
TRBV19	TRBJ1-5	-	-	TGTGCCAGTAGTATGGGACGGAATCAGCCCCAGCATTTT	CASSMGRNQPQHF
TRBV14	TRBJ2-5	-	-	TGTGCCAGCAGCCAGCTGGTTTTGACGGAGACCCAGTACTTC	CASSQLVLTETQYF
TRBV10-2	TRBJ2-7	-	TRBD1	TGCGCCAGCAGTGAGATGGTCTCATGGGGACAGGGTGTTTGGTACGAGCAGTACTTC	CASSEMVSWGQGVWYEQYF
TRBV7-2	TRBJ2-1	-	TRBD2	TGTGCCAGCAGCTACGGACTAGCTCGAAACAATGAGCAGTTCTTC	CASSYGLARNNEQFF
TRBV7-3	TRBJ2-1	-	TRBD2	TGTGCCAGCAGCTCCCGGACTAGCGGGAGTGGGTCCTACAATGAGCAGTTCTTC	CASSSRTSGSGSYNEQFF
TRBV5-1	TRBJ2-1	once	-	TGCGCCAGCAGGAGGGTTGGTGAGCAGTTCTTC	CASRRVGEQFF
TRBV25-1	TRBJ2-6	-	-	TGTGCCAGCAGTGCCTCCCGGGGGATAGCTGGGGCCAACGTCCTGACTTTC	CASSASRGIAGANVLTF
TRBV7-2	TRBJ2-2	-	-	TGTGCCAGCAGCTTAATCCCTTACACCGGGGAGCTGTTTTTT	CASSLIPYTGELFF
TRBV5-4	TRBJ2-7	-	-	TGTGCCAGCAGCTCCCGGGACATGAGCTCCTACGAGCAGTACTTC	CASSSRDMSSYEQYF
TRBV7-2	TRBJ2-5	-	TRBD2	TGTGCCAGCAGCTTGCTAGCGGGAGGGGAGACCCAGTACTTC	CASSLLAGGETQYF
TRBV28	TRBJ2-5	-	TRBD2	TGTGCCAGCAGTCCTGGACTAGCGGGAGTCCGGGAGACCCAGTACTTC	CASSPGLAGVRETQYF
TRBV27	TRBJ2-3	-	TRBD1	TGTGCCAGCAGTTCCGGACAGGGGGCGCGTTCGCAGTATTTT	CASSSGQGARSQYF
TRBV18	TRBJ2-2	few	-	TGTGCCAGCTCACCGAGTTCAAGGAACACCGGGGAGCTGTTTTTT	CASSPSSRNTGELFF
TRBV27	TRBJ2-7	-	-	TGTGCCAGCAGTAGAAATAACGCCGGGCACGGATCCTACGAGCAGTACTTC	CASSRNNAGHGSYEQYF
TRBV14	TRBJ2-7	-	-	TGTGCCAGCAGCCCACCTGGGAAGCAGTACTTC	CASSPPGKQYF
TRBV7-9	TRBJ1-1	once	TRBD1	TGTGCCAGCAGCTTAGAGGGGGCCGGGCAGTTGGCTTTCTTT	CASSLEGAGQLAFF
TRBV9	TRBJ2-3	-	-	TGTGCCAGCAGCGTAGCTTTTGCGCCAGATACGCAGTATTTT	CASSVAFAPDTQYF
TRBV30	TRBJ2-7	once	TRBD2	TGTGCCTGGAGTGTACGTGCTAGCGGAACCTACGAGCAGTACTTC	CAWSVRASGTYEQYF
TRBV28	TRBJ2-5	few	-	TGTGCCAGCAGTTTTGGCCGAAAAGGGCACCAAGAGACCCAGTACTTC	CASSFGRKGHQETQYF
TRBV7-2	TRBJ1-1	-	-	TGTGCCAGCAGCCCCCTCGGGGACACTGAAGCTTTCTTT	CASSPLGDTEAFF
TRBV21-1	TRBJ2-7	-	-	TGTGCCAGCAGCAAAAACGACTTGGACGGAGCCCCCTACGAGCAGTACTTC	CASSKNDLDGAPYEQYF
TRBV9	TRBJ1-3	once	-	TGTGCCAGCAGCCTTCTGGACAGCTCTGGAAACACCATATATTTT	CASSLLDSSGNTIYF
TRBV6-5	TRBJ2-5	once	TRBD2	TGTGCCAGCAGTTCGCCGGGACTAGTGCAAGAGACCCAGTACTTC	CASSSPGLVQETQYF
TRBV6-4	TRBJ1-5	-	-	TGTGCCAGCATTAAAGGGCCGTCTTACAATCAGCCCCAGCATTTT	CASIKGPSYNQPQHF
TRBV6-6	TRBJ2-3	-	-	TGTGCCAGCAGTTACTCCAGGGGGGCCTCAGATACGCAGTATTTT	CASSYSRGASDTQYF
TRBV11-2	TRBJ1-1	-	TRBD1	TGTGCCAGCAGCTTACTGACAGGGACCAACACTGAAGCTTTCTTT	CASSLLTGTNTEAFF
TRBV6-4	TRBJ2-1	few	TRBD1	TGTGCCAGCAGTTTAAAGTCCACAGGGGAAACTGAGCAGTTCTTC	CASSLKSTGETEQFF